This TCR beta chain was observed in a study of cytomegalovirus exposure and HLA in healthy donors. Study-wide context: The approximately 130 validation repertoires were reported in a later analysis to have been generated on the same platform as the 666 first-cohort repertoires. Broader study findings: Many donors carried some public TCRs, although rarity characterized most TCR sequences.

Some clones are missing from TCRdb's copy, which holds only in-frame ones; the method was immunoSEQ multiplex PCR. Of roughly 310,000 clones detected, approximately 91% appear once; the ten largest clones hold approximately 0.9%. As concerns this clone: The antigen remains unidentified.

Germline V gene data show CDR1 as MDHEN and CDR2 as SYDVKM. The CDR3 loop spans 14 amino acids. Trimming at V came to 5 bases and at J to 6 bases, leaving 4 bases not matched to a gene. The rearrangement uses TRBV28 and TRBJ1-5, with 10 bases matching TRBD1. Sequencing was carried out using PBMCs. This sequence was found in a young man in good health and CMV-seronegative. The CDR3 here is CASSPGQGGQPQHF. The CDR3 DNA sequence: TGTGCCAGCAGTCCCGGACAGGGGGGTCAGCCCCAGCATTTT.